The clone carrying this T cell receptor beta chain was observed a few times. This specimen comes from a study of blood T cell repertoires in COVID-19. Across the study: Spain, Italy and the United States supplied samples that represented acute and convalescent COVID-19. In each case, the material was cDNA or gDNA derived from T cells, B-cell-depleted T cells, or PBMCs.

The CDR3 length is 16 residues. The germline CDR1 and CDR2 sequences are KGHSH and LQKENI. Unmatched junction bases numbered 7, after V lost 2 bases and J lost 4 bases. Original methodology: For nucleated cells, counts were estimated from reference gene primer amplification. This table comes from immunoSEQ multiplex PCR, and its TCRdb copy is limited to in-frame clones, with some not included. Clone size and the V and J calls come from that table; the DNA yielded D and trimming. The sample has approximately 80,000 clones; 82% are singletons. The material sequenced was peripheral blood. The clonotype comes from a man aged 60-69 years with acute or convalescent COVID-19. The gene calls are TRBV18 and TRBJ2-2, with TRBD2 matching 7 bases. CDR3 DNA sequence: TGTGCCAGCTCACCAGAAAACGGGAGGACCACCGGGGAGCTGTTTTTT. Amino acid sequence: CASSPENGRTTGELFF.